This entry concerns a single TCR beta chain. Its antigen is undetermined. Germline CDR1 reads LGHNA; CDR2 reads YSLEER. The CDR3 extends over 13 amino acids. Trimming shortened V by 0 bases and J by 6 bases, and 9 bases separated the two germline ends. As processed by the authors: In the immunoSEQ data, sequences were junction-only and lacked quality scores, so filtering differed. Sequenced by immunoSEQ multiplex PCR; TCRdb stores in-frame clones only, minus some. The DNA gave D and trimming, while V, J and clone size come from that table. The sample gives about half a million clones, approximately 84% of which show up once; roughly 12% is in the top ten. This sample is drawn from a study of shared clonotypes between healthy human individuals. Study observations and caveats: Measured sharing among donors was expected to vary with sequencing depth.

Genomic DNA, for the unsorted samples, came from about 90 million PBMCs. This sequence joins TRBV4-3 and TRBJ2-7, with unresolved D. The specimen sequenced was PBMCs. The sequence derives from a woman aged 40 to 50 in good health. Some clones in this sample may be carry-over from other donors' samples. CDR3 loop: CASSQDMSVEQYF. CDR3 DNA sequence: TGCGCCAGCAGCCAAGACATGAGCGTCGAGCAGTACTTC.